The present entry profiles one TCR beta chain with its context. In the original analysis: Estimated nucleated cell counts came from reference gene primer amplification. Sequencing used immunoSEQ multiplex PCR; TCRdb keeps in-frame clones, though not all of them. V and J calls and clone size are those listed in that table; D and trimming were worked out from the DNA. The sample carries under 150,000 clones, 75% to 90% recorded once. The data stem from a study of blood T cell repertoires in COVID-19. Study-level background: Both acute and convalescent COVID-19 samples were obtained from the United States, Italy and Spain. In each case, the material was cDNA or gDNA derived from T cells, B-cell-depleted T cells, or PBMCs.

The TCR sequence derives from a man between 50 and 59 years old with active or convalescent COVID-19. The sample comprised peripheral blood.

The DNA of the CDR3 is TGTGCCAGCAGCTACCGGGAGAACTACAATGAGCAGTTCTTC. It translates to CASSYRENYNEQFF. The rearrangement joins TRBV11-2 to TRBJ2-1; D possibly corresponds to TRBD2 (6 bases). Germline values: CDR1 SGHAT, CDR2 FQNNGV. The CDR3 has 14 residues. V shed 4 bases and J shed 3 bases, with 10 bases lying between them.